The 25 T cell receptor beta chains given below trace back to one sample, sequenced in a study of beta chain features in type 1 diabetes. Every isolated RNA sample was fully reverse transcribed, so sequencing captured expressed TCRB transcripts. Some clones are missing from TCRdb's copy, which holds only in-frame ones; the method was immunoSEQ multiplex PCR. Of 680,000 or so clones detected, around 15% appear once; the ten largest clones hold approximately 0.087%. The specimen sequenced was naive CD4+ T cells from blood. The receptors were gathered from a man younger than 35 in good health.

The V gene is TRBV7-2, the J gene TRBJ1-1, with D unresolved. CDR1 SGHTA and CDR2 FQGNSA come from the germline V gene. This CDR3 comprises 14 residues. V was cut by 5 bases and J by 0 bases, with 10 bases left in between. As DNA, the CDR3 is TGTGCCAGCAGCGCCAAAAACATGAACACTGAAGCTTTCTTT. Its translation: CASSAKNMNTEAFF.

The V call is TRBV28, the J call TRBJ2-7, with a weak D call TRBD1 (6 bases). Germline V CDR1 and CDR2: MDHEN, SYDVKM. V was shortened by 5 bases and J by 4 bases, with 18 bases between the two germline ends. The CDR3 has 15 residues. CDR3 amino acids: CASSGRTEQVYEQYF. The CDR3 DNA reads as TGTGCCAGCAGTGGAAGGACAGAGCAGGTTTACGAGCAGTACTTC.

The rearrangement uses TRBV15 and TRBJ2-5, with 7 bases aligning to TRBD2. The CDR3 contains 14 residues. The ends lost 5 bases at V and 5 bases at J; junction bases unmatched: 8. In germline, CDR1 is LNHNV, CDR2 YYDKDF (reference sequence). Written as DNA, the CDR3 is TGTGCCACCAGCTATGGCGGGGGATGGGAGACCCAGTACTTC. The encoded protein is CATSYGGGWETQYF.

CDR3 loop: CATSVKQGAAYEQYF. DNA of the CDR3: TGTGCCACCAGCGTCAAACAGGGGGCGGCCTACGAGCAGTACTTC. The chain carries TRBV15 and TRBJ2-7, with 9 bases identical to TRBD1. The V segment lost 5 bases and the J segment 2 bases; nucleotides outside the gene matches: 7. This CDR3 spans 15 amino acids. The germline CDR1 and CDR2 sequences are LNHNV and YYDKDF (reference sequence).

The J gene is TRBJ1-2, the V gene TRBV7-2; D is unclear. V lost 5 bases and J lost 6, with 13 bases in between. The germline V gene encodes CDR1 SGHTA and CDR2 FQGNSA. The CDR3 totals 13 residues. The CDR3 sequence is CASSRMEENGYTF. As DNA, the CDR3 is TGTGCCAGCAGCAGAATGGAGGAGAATGGCTACACCTTC.

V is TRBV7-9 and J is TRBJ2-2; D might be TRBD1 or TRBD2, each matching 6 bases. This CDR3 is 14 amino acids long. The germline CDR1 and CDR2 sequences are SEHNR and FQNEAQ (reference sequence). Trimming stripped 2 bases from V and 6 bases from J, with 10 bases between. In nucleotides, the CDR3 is TGTGCCAGCAGCTTAATCGGGGGCGCCGGGGAGCTGTTTTTT. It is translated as CASSLIGGAGELFF.

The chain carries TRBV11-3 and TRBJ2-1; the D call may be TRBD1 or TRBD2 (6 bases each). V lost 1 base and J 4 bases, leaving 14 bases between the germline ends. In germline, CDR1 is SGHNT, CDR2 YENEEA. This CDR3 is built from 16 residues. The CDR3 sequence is CASSLAGGPRYNEQFF. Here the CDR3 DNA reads TGTGCCAGCAGCTTAGCTGGGGGGCCCCGGTACAATGAGCAGTTCTTC. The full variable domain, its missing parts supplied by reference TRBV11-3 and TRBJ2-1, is EAGVVQSPRYKIIEKKQPVAFWCNPISGHNTLYWYLQNLGQGPELLIRYENEEAVDDSQLPKDRFSAERLKGVDSTLKIQPAELGDSAVYLCASSLAGGPRYNEQFFGPGTRLTVL.

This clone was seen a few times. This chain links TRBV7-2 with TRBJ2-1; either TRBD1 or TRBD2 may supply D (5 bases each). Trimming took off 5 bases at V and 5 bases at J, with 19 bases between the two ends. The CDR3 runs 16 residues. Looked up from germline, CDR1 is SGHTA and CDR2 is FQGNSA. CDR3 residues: CASSQAHGTIHNEQFF. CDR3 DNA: TGTGCCAGCAGCCAAGCTCACGGGACCATACACAATGAGCAGTTCTTC.

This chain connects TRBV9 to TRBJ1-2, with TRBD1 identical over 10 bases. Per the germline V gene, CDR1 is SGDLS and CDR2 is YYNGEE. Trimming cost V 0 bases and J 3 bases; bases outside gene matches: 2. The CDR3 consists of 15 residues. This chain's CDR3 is CASSVEGQGHYGYTF. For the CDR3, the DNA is TGTGCCAGCAGCGTAGAGGGACAGGGGCACTATGGCTACACCTTC. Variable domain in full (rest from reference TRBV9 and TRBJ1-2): DSGVTQTPKHLITATGQRVTLRCSPRSGDLSVYWYQQSLDQGLQFLIQYYNGEERAKGNILERFSAQQFPDLHSELNLSSLELGDSALYFCASSVEGQGHYGYTFGSGTRLTVV.

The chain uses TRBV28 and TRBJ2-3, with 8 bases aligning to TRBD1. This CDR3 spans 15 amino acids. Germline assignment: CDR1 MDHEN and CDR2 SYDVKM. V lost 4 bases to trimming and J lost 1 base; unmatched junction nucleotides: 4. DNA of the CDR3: TGTGCCAGCAGTTCTCCAGGGGGCCGCACAGATACGCAGTATTTT. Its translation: CASSSPGGRTDTQYF.

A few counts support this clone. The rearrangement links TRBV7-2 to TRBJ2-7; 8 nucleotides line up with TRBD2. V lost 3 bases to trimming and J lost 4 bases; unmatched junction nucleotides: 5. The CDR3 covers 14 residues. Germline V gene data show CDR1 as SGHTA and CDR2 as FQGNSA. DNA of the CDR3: TGTGCCAGCAGCTTCGGGGGGGCTCGTTACGAGCAGTACTTC. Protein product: CASSFGGARYEQYF.

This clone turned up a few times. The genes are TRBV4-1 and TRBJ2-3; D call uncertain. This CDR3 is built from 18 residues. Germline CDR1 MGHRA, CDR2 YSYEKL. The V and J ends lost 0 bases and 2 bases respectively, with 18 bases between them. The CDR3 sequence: CASSQDRRSTRTTDTQYF. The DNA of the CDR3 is TGCGCCAGCAGCCAAGATCGCCGATCTACAAGGACCACAGATACGCAGTATTTT.

CDR3 amino acids: CASSYSRGNSPLHF. Written as DNA, the CDR3 is TGTGCCAGCAGTTACTCCAGGGGCAATTCACCCCTCCACTTT. The rearrangement uses TRBV6-6 and TRBJ1-6; possible D gene TRBD1, 6 bases. Germline V gene lookup returns CDR1 MNHNY and CDR2 SVGAGI (reference sequence). V lost 0 bases, J lost 7 bases, and 7 bases lay in between. This CDR3 spans 14 amino acids.

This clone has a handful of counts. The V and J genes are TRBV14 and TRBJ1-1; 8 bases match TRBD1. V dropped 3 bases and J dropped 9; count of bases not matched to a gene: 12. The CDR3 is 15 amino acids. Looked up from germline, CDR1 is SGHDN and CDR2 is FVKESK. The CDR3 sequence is CASSQGWTGLRKAFF. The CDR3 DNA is TGTGCCAGCAGCCAGGGGTGGACAGGGCTGAGGAAAGCTTTCTTT.

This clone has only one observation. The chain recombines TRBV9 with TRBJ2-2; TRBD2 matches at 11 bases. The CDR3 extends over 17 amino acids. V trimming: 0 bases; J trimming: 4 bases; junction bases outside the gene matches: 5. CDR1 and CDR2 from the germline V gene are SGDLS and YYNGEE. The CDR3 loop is CASSVVLAGEGTGELFF. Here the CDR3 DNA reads TGTGCCAGCAGCGTAGTACTAGCGGGAGAGGGCACCGGGGAGCTGTTTTTT.

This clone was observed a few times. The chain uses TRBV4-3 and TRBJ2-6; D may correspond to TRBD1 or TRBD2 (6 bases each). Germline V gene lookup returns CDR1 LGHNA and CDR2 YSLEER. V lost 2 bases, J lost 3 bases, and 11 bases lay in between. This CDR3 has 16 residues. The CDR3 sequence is CASSQSRGHGANVLTF. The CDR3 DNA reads TGCGCCAGCAGCCAAAGTCGGGGGCATGGGGCCAACGTCCTGACTTTC.

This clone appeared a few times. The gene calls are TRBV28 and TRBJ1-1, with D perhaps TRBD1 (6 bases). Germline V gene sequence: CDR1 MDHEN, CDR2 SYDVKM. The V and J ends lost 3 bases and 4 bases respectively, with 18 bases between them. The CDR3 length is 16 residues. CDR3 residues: CASSFPGTPLSTEAFF. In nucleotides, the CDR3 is TGTGCCAGCAGTTTCCCCGGGACACCGTTGAGCACTGAAGCTTTCTTT.

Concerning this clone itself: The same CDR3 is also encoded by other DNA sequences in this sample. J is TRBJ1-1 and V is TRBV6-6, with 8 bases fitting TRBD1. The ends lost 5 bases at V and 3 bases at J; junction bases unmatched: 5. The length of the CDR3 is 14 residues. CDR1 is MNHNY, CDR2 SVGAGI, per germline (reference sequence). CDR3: CASSKGQGDTEAFF. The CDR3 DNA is TGTGCCAGCAGTAAAGGACAGGGAGACACTGAAGCTTTCTTT.

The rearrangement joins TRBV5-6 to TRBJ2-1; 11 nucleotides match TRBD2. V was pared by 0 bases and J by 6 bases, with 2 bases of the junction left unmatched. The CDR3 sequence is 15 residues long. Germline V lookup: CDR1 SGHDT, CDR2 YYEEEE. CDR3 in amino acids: CASSLDSGRANEQFF. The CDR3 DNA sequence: TGTGCCAGCAGCTTGGATAGCGGGAGGGCCAATGAGCAGTTCTTC. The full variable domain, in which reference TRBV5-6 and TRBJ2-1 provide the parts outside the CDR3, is DAGVTQSPTHLIKTRGQQVTLRCSPKSGHDTVSWYQQALGQGPQFIFQYYEEEERQRGNFPDRFSGHQFPNYSSELNVNALLLGDSALYLCASSLDSGRANEQFFGPGTRLTVL.

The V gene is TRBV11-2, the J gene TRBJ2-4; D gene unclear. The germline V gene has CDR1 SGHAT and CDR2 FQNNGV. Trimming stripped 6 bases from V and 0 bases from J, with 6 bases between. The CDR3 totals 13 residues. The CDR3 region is CASRSLAKNIQYF. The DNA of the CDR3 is TGTGCCAGCAGGAGCCTAGCCAAAAACATTCAGTACTTC.

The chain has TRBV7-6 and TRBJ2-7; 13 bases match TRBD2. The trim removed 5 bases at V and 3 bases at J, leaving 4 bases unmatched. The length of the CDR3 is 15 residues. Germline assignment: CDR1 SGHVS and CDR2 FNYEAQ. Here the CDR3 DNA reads TGTGCCAGCAGCCCCCGGACTAGCGGGAGCTACGAGCAGTACTTC. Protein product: CASSPRTSGSYEQYF.

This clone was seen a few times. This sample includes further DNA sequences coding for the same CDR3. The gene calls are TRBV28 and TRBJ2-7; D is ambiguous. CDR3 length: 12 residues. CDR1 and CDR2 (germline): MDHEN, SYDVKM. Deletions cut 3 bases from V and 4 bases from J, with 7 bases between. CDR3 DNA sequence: TGTGCCAGCAGTTTCCTAGGTTACGAGCAGTACTTC. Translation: CASSFLGYEQYF.

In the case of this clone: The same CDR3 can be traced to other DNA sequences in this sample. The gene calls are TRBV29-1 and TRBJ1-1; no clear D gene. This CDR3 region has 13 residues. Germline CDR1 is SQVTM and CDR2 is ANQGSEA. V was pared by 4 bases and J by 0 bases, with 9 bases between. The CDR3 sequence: CSVVRRMNTEAFF. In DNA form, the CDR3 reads TGCAGCGTTGTAAGACGGATGAACACTGAAGCTTTCTTT. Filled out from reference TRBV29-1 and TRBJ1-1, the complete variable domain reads SAVISQKPSRDICQRGTSLTIQCQVDSQVTMMFWYRQQPGQSLTLIATANQGSEATYESGFVIDKFPISRPNLTFSTLTVSNMSPEDSSIYLCSVVRRMNTEAFFGQGTRLTVV.

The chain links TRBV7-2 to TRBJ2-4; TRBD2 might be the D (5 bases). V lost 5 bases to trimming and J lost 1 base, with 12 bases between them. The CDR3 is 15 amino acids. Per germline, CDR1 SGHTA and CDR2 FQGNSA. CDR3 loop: CASSAPGKAKNIQYF. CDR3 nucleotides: TGTGCCAGCAGCGCGCCCGGGAAGGCCAAAAACATTCAGTACTTC.

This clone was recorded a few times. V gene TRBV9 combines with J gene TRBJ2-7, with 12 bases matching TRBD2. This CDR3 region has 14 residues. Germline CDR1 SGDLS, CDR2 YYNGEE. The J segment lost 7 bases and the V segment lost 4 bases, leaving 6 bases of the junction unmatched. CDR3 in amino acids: CASSRLAGVREQYF. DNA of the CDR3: TGTGCCAGCAGCCGACTAGCGGGAGTTCGTGAGCAGTACTTC.